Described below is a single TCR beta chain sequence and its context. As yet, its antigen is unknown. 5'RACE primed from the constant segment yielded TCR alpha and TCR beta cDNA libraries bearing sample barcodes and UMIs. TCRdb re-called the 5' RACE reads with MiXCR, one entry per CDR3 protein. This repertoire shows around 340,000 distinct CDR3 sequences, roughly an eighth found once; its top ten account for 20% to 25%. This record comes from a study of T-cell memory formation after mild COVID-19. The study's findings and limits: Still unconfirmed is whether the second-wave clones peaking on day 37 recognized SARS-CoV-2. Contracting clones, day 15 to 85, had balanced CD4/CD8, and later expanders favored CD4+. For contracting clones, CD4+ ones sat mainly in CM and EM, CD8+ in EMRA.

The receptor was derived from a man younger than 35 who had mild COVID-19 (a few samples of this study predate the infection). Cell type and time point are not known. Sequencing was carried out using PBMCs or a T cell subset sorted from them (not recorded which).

The CDR3 sequence is CSVESGTYEQYF. CDR3 bases: TGCAGCGTTGAATCCGGAACCTACGAGCAGTACTTC. The J gene is TRBJ2-7, the V gene TRBV29-1, with no clear D. V gave up 2 bases and J gave up 2 bases, with 7 bases separating them. Germline V gene data show CDR1 as SQVTM and CDR2 as ANQGSEA. The CDR3 is 12 amino acids.